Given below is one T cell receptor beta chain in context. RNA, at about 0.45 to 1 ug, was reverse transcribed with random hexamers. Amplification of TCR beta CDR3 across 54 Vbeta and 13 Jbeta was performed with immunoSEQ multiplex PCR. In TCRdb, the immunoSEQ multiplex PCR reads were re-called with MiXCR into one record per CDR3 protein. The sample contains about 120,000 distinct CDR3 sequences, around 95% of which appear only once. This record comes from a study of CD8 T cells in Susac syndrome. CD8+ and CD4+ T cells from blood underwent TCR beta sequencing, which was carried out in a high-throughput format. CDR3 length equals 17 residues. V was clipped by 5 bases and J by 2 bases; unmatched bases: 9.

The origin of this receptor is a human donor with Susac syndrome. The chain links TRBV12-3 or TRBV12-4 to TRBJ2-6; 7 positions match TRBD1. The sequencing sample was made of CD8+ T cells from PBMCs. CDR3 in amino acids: CASSPGQVVPGANVLTF. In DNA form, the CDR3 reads TGTGCCAGCAGTCCCGGACAGGTTGTACCTGGGGCCAACGTCCTGACTTTC.